The sequence of this T cell receptor (beta chain) was determined in a study of T cell responses to AZD1222 COVID-19 vaccine. Study findings and constraints: No day 14 peak samples; only post-peak repertoires were characterized. Targets within unmutated variant regions were reportedly found for nearly half of spike-specific TCRs.

Comments on this clone: Its antigen is as yet unknown.

Sequenced by immunoSEQ multiplex PCR; TCRdb stores in-frame clones only, minus some. The data contain about 86,000 clones, 88% of them seen just once; the ten biggest clones take up 9% to 13%. The germline V gene encodes CDR1 SNHLY and CDR2 FYNNEI. Trimming removed 8 bases at V and 7 bases at J, with 18 bases between. This CDR3 contains 14 residues. Investigators merged groups given second doses at roughly 4 or roughly 12 weeks. The starting material was peripheral blood, obtained 28 days after the second AZD1222 dose. This clonotype was sampled from an adult who received the AZD1222 COVID-19 vaccine. The chain links TRBV2 to TRBJ2-1, with D perhaps matching TRBD1 or TRBD2 (5 bases each). CDR3 sequence (DNA): TGTGCCAGCGGACCTGGGACCGGATCGAATGAGCAGTTCTTC. Amino acid sequence: CASGPGTGSNEQFF. The full variable domain, in which reference TRBV2 and TRBJ2-1 provide the parts outside the CDR3, is EPEVTQTPSHQVTQMGQEVILRCVPISNHLYFYWYRQILGQKVEFLVSFYNNEISEKSEIFDDQFSVERPDGSNFTLKIRSTKLEDSAMYFCASGPGTGSNEQFFGPGTRLTVL.